This passage covers 12 T cell receptor beta chains from one sample sequenced in a study of T cell repertoires in cytomegalovirus infection. For these TCRs, the target antigens are not known. TCRdb analysed the reads with MiXCR anew, one entry per CDR3 protein. The sample consists of approximately 120,000 distinct CDR3 sequences, more than 30% of them appearing once. Sequencing was performed on CD8+ T cells from cultured PBMCs, taken from culture after CMV antigen stimulation. The origin of the receptors is a human donor in good health (CMV status not recorded). Some clones in this sample may be carry-over from other donors' samples.

The genes are TRBV12-3 or TRBV12-4 and TRBJ1-1; weak D call: TRBD1 (5 bases). The CDR3 is 13 residues long. With 7 bases removed from V and 2 bases from J, the gap between germline ends came to 11 bases. The CDR3 is CASTMGGNTEAFF. The DNA of the CDR3 is TGTGCCAGCACTATGGGGGGAAACACTGAAGCTTTCTTT.

Concerning this clonotype: At one boundary the junction diverges from the germline segment, which might be a read error. This chain links TRBV7-2 with TRBJ1-5, with D tentatively TRBD1 (6 bases). Germline V gene lookup returns CDR1 SGHTA and CDR2 FQGNSA. The CDR3 loop spans 14 amino acids. The CDR3 here is CVSSKRDIGQPQHF. The CDR3 DNA is TGTGTCAGCAGCAAGCGGGACATAGGTCAGCCCCAGCATTTT.

This clonotype was seen only a few times. This chain connects TRBV7-9 to TRBJ1-2; 8 positions agree with TRBD1. This CDR3 spans 13 amino acids. The J segment lost 8 bases and the V segment lost 0 bases, leaving 2 bases of the junction unmatched. Germline CDR1 reads SEHNR; CDR2 reads FQNEAQ (reference sequence). The chain's CDR3 is CASSLATGEGYTF. CDR3 nucleotide sequence: TGTGCCAGCAGCTTAGCGACAGGGGAAGGCTACACCTTC.

J is TRBJ2-1 and V is TRBV6-2 or TRBV6-3; 10 nucleotides agree with TRBD2. This CDR3 has 18 amino acids. V dropped 5 bases and J dropped 3; count of bases not matched to a gene: 13. The germline V gene encodes CDR1 MNHEY and CDR2 SVGEGT. The CDR3 DNA is TGTGCCAGCAGTGAAAGCGGGGGGGTTTTTAGCTACTACAATGAGCAGTTCTTC. Encoded protein: CASSESGGVFSYYNEQFF.

The rearrangement links TRBV5-5 to TRBJ1-2; D is unclear. The CDR3 sequence is 14 residues long. Trimming shortened V by 4 bases and J by 8 bases, and 18 bases separated the two germline ends. The V gene's germline CDR1 is SGHKS and CDR2 YYEKEE (reference sequence). The CDR3 sequence: CASSPGGGHQGYTF. CDR3 coding DNA: TGTGCCAGCAGCCCCGGCGGAGGGCACCAAGGCTACACCTTC. The variable domain in full, with the rest retrieved from reference TRBV5-5 and TRBJ1-2, is DAGVTQSPTHLIKTRGQQVTLRCSPISGHKSVSWYQQVLGQGPQFIFQYYEKEERGRGNFPDRFSARQFPNYSSELNVNALLLGDSALYLCASSPGGGHQGYTFGSGTRLTVV.

CDR3 sequence: CASSYRPGTNTGELFF. DNA of the CDR3: TGTGCCAGCAGTTACCGCCCGGGGACGAACACCGGGGAGCTGTTTTTT. The gene calls are TRBV6-2 or TRBV6-3 and TRBJ2-2, with D possibly matching TRBD2 (5 bases). CDR3 length: 16 residues. V shed 2 bases and J shed 0 bases, with 10 bases lying between them. Germline V gene data show CDR1 as MNHEY and CDR2 as SVGEGT.

The table lists this clonotype with a count of one. The V and J genes are TRBV5-8 and TRBJ1-3; TRBD1 is a possible D gene (6 bases). Trimming removed 2 bases at V and 4 bases at J, with 10 bases between. The germline V gene has CDR1 SGHTS and CDR2 YDEGEE. This CDR3 spans 14 amino acids. CDR3 DNA sequence: TGTGCCAGCAGCTTCGAGGGGGGCGGAAACACCATATATTTT. Translation: CASSFEGGGNTIYF.

This clonotype was observed many times. The genes are TRBV7-6 and TRBJ1-5; D not resolved. Trimming took 3 bases from V and 3 from J, leaving 6 bases between them. CDR1 and CDR2 from the germline V gene are SGHVS and FNYEAQ. The CDR3 runs 13 residues. The CDR3 coding sequence is TGTGCCAGCAGCTTGCAAATCAATCAGCCCCAGCATTTT. It encodes CASSLQINQPQHF.

This clonotype was recorded a few times. The chain has TRBV6-2 or TRBV6-3 and TRBJ2-1, with 10 bases identical to TRBD2. This CDR3 is 16 amino acids long. With V trimmed by 0 bases and J by 8 bases, 7 bases remained unmatched. The germline V gene has CDR1 MNHEY and CDR2 SVGEGT. CDR3 amino acids: CASSYSIAGGSDEQFF. The CDR3 nucleotides read TGTGCCAGCAGTTACTCGATAGCGGGGGGCAGCGATGAGCAGTTCTTC.

The chain carries TRBV7-9 and TRBJ2-1; D uncertain. Trimming pared 6 bases from V and 8 bases from J, leaving 14 bases between. Germline CDR1 reads SEHNR; CDR2 reads FQNEAQ (reference sequence). The CDR3 consists of 13 residues. The CDR3 spells CASSPGGMDEQFF. The CDR3 DNA follows: TGTGCCAGCAGTCCAGGCGGTATGGATGAGCAGTTCTTC.

This sequence joins TRBV7-2 and TRBJ1-5, with D unresolved. The CDR3 is made up of 14 amino acids. The ends were cut back, 2 bases at V and 2 bases at J, with 7 bases in the middle. Germline loops: CDR1 SGHTA, CDR2 FQGNSA. The DNA of the CDR3 is TGTGCCAGCAGCTTACTGGAGGGCAATCAGCCCCAGCATTTT. This codes for CASSLLEGNQPQHF.

This clonotype has a count of ten or more. The chain couples TRBV7-3 to TRBJ2-7; D is unresolved. The CDR3 sequence is 16 residues long. Germline CDR1 SGHTA, CDR2 FQGTGA. V was shortened by 1 base and J by 1 base, with 14 bases between the two germline ends. The CDR3 DNA sequence: TGTGCCAGCAGCTTAAGTGGGGTTACCGGGTCCTACGAGCAGTACTTC. Its translation is CASSLSGVTGSYEQYF.